The rows below give T cell receptor beta chains drawn from one sample of a study of cytomegalovirus exposure and HLA in healthy donors. Generated by immunoSEQ multiplex PCR, the TCRdb table keeps only in-frame clones and is missing some. The sample holds roughly 100,000 clones, under 85% seen once. The source material was PBMCs. The receptors here all came from a man aged 18-30 years in good health and CMV-seronegative. The CDR3 runs from the conserved cysteine through the conserved F or W. A D gene is named only where the DNA matches it firmly. The listing skips clone size in some rows; elsewhere it reads once, few, many or a size class.

D gene | J gene | clone size | V gene | CDR3 protein | CDR3 DNA
- | TRBJ1-2 | - | TRBV6-5 | CASTKEGQQNYGYTF | TGTGCCAGCACCAAAGAGGGCCAGCAGAACTATGGCTACACCTTC
TRBD2 | TRBJ2-1 | - | TRBV9 | CASSVGLAGLYNEQFF | TGTGCCAGCAGCGTAGGACTAGCGGGACTCTACAATGAGCAGTTCTTC
TRBD2 | TRBJ2-3 | - | TRBV5-1 | CASSSQPTSGSDTQYF | TGCGCCAGCAGCTCCCAGCCGACTAGCGGGAGTGATACGCAGTATTTT
- | TRBJ1-1 | - | TRBV6-5 | CASSYSPYRERAFF | TGTGCCAGCAGTTACTCTCCATACAGGGAGAGAGCTTTCTTT
- | TRBJ2-5 | once | TRBV5-4 | CASSSGQPFGETQYF | TGTGCCAGCAGCTCCGGACAGCCATTCGGGGAGACCCAGTACTTC
TRBD1 | TRBJ1-2 | - | TRBV15 | CATSIRTGQGYTF | TGTGCCACCAGCATTAGGACAGGGCAAGGCTACACCTTC
- | TRBJ2-7 | - | TRBV6-1 | CASSGTDPWGLYEQYF | TGTGCCAGCAGTGGAACGGATCCCTGGGGACTTTACGAGCAGTACTTC
TRBD2 | TRBJ2-5 | - | TRBV6-6 | CASSYPGGFQETQYF | TGTGCCAGCAGTTACCCCGGGGGGTTTCAAGAGACCCAGTACTTC
- | TRBJ1-5 | few | TRBV6-1 | CASSDSFSNQPQHF | TGTGCCAGCAGCGACAGTTTTAGCAATCAGCCCCAGCATTTT
- | TRBJ2-7 | - | TRBV7-2 | CASRSPGPGYEQYF | TGTGCCAGCAGGTCCCCGGGCCCAGGGTACGAGCAGTACTTC
TRBD2 | TRBJ2-1 | - | TRBV10-3 | CAILRSLAGGRNEQFF | TGTGCCATCCTTCGCTCTCTAGCGGGAGGGCGAAATGAGCAGTTCTTC
- | TRBJ1-2 | - | TRBV19 | CATRPGHANYGYTF | TGTGCCACTAGACCGGGACACGCTAACTATGGCTACACCTTC
TRBD1 | TRBJ2-5 | - | TRBV29-1 | CSVEQGQVHRETQYF | TGCAGCGTTGAGCAGGGACAGGTTCATCGGGAGACCCAGTACTTC
TRBD1 | TRBJ2-7 | - | TRBV6-6 | CASSWGQGVNEQYF | TGTGCCAGCAGCTGGGGACAGGGAGTGAACGAGCAGTACTTC
TRBD1 | TRBJ1-1 | - | TRBV19 | CASSVSPGTGPTEAFF | TGTGCCAGTAGTGTCTCTCCCGGGACAGGGCCCACTGAAGCTTTCTTT
TRBD2 | TRBJ2-1 | - | TRBV9 | CASSVGTSGSGYEQFF | TGTGCCAGCAGCGTCGGGACTAGCGGGAGCGGCTATGAGCAGTTCTTC
TRBD2 | TRBJ2-1 | - | TRBV10-2 | CASSDLREGPNEQFF | TGCGCCAGCAGTGATTTGCGGGAGGGCCCCAATGAGCAGTTCTTC
- | TRBJ2-7 | - | TRBV5-4 | CASSRTDSYEQYF | TGTGCCAGCAGCAGGACAGATTCCTACGAGCAGTACTTC
TRBD1 | TRBJ2-5 | - | TRBV10-3 | CAISEFRTGGQTQYF | TGTGCCATCAGTGAGTTTCGGACAGGGGGCCAGACCCAGTACTTC
- | TRBJ1-4 | - | TRBV27 | CASSRGVNEKLFF | TGTGCCAGCAGTCGGGGGGTTAATGAAAAACTGTTTTTT
- | TRBJ2-3 | - | TRBV6-1 | CASSEISLPSSTDTQYF | TGTGCCAGCAGTGAAATTAGTTTACCATCTAGCACAGATACGCAGTATTTT
- | TRBJ2-2 | - | TRBV6-1 | CASSVSLANTGELFF | TGTGCCAGCAGTGTATCACTAGCGAACACCGGGGAGCTGTTTTTT